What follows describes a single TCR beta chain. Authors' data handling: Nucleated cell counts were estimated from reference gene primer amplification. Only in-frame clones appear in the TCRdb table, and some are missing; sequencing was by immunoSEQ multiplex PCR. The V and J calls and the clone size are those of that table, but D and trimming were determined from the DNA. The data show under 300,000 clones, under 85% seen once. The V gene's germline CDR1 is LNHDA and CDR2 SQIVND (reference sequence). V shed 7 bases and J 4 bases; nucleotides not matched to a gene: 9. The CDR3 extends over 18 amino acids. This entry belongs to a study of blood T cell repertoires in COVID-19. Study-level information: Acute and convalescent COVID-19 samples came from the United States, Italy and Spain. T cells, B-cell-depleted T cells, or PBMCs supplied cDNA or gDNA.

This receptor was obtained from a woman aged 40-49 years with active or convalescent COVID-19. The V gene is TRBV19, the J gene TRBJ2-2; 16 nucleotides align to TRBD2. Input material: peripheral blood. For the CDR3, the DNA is TGTGCCAGTAACCCGGGACTAGCGGGGGGGCTTGGCACCGGGGAGCTGTTTTTT. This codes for CASNPGLAGGLGTGELFF.